This is a list of T cell receptor beta chains from one sample in a study of blood T cell repertoires in COVID-19. The protocol was immunoSEQ multiplex PCR, while the TCRdb copy is restricted to in-frame clones and leaves out a portion. The sample includes approximately 41,000 clones, around 86% of them seen just once. The sample was peripheral blood. These receptor sequences come from an elderly woman with acute or convalescent COVID-19. CDR3s include the opening cysteine and the closing phenylalanine or tryptophan. The order of the fields is D gene, V gene, clone size, J gene, CDR3 DNA, CDR3 protein. A D gene is named only where the DNA matches it firmly. Clone size appears in some rows only: once, few, many, or a class for an expanded clone.

>NA|TRBV21-1|few|TRBJ1-1
TGTGCCAGCAGCCCCCCCGGGACAGACACTGAAGCTTTCTTT
CASSPPGTDTEAFF
>TRBD1|TRBV10-3|NA|TRBJ2-7
TGTGCCATCAGTGAGTCGGGACAGCCCTACGAGCAGTACTTC
CAISESGQPYEQYF
>NA|TRBV3-1/TRBV3-2|NA|TRBJ1-2
TGTGCCAGCAGCCAATCTCTCGCCAGGGGCGCTTCTAACTATGGCTACACCTTC
CASSQSLARGASNYGYTF
>TRBD2|TRBV5-6|NA|TRBJ2-1
TGTGCCAGCAGCCCCAAGGCTAGCGGGGTTTACAATGAGCAGTTCTTC
CASSPKASGVYNEQFF
>TRBD1|TRBV5-1|NA|TRBJ2-5
TGCGCCAGCAGCTTGGGCGGACAGGGGCAAGAGACCCAGTACTTC
CASSLGGQGQETQYF
>TRBD1|TRBV2|few|TRBJ1-4
TGTGCCAGCAGTAAAGACAGGGGGCCTGATGAAAAACTGTTTTTT
CASSKDRGPDEKLFF
>TRBD1|TRBV19|NA|TRBJ2-3
TGTGCCAGTATGGAGGGACAGGGAGGCACAGATACGCAGTATTTT
CASMEGQGGTDTQYF
>NA|TRBV6-5|NA|TRBJ1-5
TGTGCCAGCCAGGACTCAAGCAATCAGCCCCAGCATTTT
CASQDSSNQPQHF
>TRBD1|TRBV6-2/TRBV6-3|NA|TRBJ1-1
TGTGCCAGCAGTGCCGGACAGGGGGCGAGCTCTGAAGCTTTCTTT
CASSAGQGASSEAFF
>NA|TRBV4-3|NA|TRBJ1-1
TGCGCCAGCAGCCAAGAGTGGGGGGTCACTGAAGCTTTCTTT
CASSQEWGVTEAFF
>NA|TRBV5-1|NA|TRBJ2-3
TGCGCCAGCAGCTTGGCCCAGGGTAGTGCAGATACGCAGTATTTT
CASSLAQGSADTQYF
>TRBD1|TRBV28|NA|TRBJ1-6
TGTGCCAGCGGTACAGGGGGCGGGGGTAATTCACCCCTCCACTTT
CASGTGGGGNSPLHF
>NA|TRBV20-1|NA|TRBJ1-4
TGCAGTGCTCTTAATGAAAAACTGTTTTTT
CSALNEKLFF
>TRBD1|TRBV5-4|NA|TRBJ2-1
TGTGCCAGCAGCTCTCCAAACAGGGGTTTGTACAATGAGCAGTTCTTC
CASSSPNRGLYNEQFF
>NA|TRBV10-1|NA|TRBJ1-2
TGCGCCTGCGCAGCGGGTTACGGCTACACCTTC
CACAAGYGYTF
>TRBD1|TRBV7-9|few|TRBJ2-1
TGTGCCAGCAGACCTACAGGGGACAATGAGCAGTTCTTC
CASRPTGDNEQFF
>NA|TRBV10-3|NA|TRBJ1-2
TGTGCCATCAGATCCGGGACAGGCTACACCTTC
CAIRSGTGYTF
>NA|TRBV11-1|once|TRBJ1-6
TGTGCCAGCAGTCCGGACAGACTCCCGAATTCACCCCTCCACTTT
CASSPDRLPNSPLHF
>TRBD1|TRBV30|NA|TRBJ1-4
TGTGCCTGCGGGACAGGGGGCGAAAAACTGTTTTTT
CACGTGGEKLFF
>TRBD2|TRBV7-2|NA|TRBJ2-2
TGTGCCAGCAGCTTAAGGCTAGCGGGGGGGTGGAACACCGGGGAGCTGTTTTTT
CASSLRLAGGWNTGELFF
>TRBD1|TRBV9|once|TRBJ2-2
TGTGCCAGCACCTCGGGACAGGCTGACACCGGGGAGCTGTTTTTT
CASTSGQADTGELFF
>NA|TRBV6-6|NA|TRBJ1-2
TGTGCCAGCAGTTACGAGCAGGGGGGCTACACCTTC
CASSYEQGGYTF
>NA|TRBV6-6|NA|TRBJ1-1
TGTGCCAGCAGTTCCCTCGCGGGGGGCTCTGAAGCTTTCTTT
CASSSLAGGSEAFF
>NA|TRBV12-3/TRBV12-4|NA|TRBJ2-2
TGTGCCAGCAGTTACGAGCTTAACGGGGAGCTGTTTTTT
CASSYELNGELFF
>TRBD1|TRBV5-6|NA|TRBJ1-2
TGTGCCAGCAGCTTGGGGGACAGGGGGCGCCTCTATGGCTACACCTTC
CASSLGDRGRLYGYTF
>NA|TRBV19|few|TRBJ1-2
TGTGCCAGTAGTATATCCCCCCACCTCCAGGATGCTGGCGGCTACACCTTC
CASSISPHLQDAGGYTF
>TRBD2|TRBV11-2|NA|TRBJ2-7
TGTGCCAGCAGCTCCTGGCGGGGGTTCGAGCAGTACTTC
CASSSWRGFEQYF
>NA|TRBV3-1/TRBV3-2|NA|TRBJ1-5
TGTGCCAGCAGCCAAACGACTGATCAGCCCCAGCATTTT
CASSQTTDQPQHF
>NA|TRBV27|NA|TRBJ1-2
TGTGCCACCTTTCTGGGGAGGGCAGGTAACTATGGCTACACCTTC
CATFLGRAGNYGYTF
>TRBD1|TRBV5-1|NA|TRBJ1-2
TGCGCCAGCAGCTTTGAACAGGGGAAGGGCTACACCTTC
CASSFEQGKGYTF
>NA|TRBV5-1|once|TRBJ2-1
TGCGCCAGCAGCCTGGGGAGACTCCCAGCCCATGAGCAGTTCTTC
CASSLGRLPAHEQFF
>NA|TRBV7-8|NA|TRBJ2-7
TGTGCCAGCAGCTTCGTTGGAATGGCGGGTCGAGGAGAGCAGTACTTC
CASSFVGMAGRGEQYF
>TRBD1|TRBV5-4|NA|TRBJ1-2
TGTGCCAGCAGTTCAAGACAGGGGGCAGGGTATGGCTACACCTTC
CASSSRQGAGYGYTF
>NA|TRBV16|few|TRBJ1-1
TGTGCCAGCAGCGCACAGAGGAACACTGAAGCTTTCTTT
CASSAQRNTEAFF
>NA|TRBV7-8|NA|TRBJ1-1
TGTGCCAGCAGCTTAGCGGCTCTATCGGGTACGATCACTGAAGCTTTCTTT
CASSLAALSGTITEAFF
>TRBD1|TRBV15|NA|TRBJ1-4
TGTGCCACCAGCAGATATAGGGGACAGGGGGATGCGGAACTGTTTTTT
CATSRYRGQGDAELFF
>TRBD2|TRBV5-4|NA|TRBJ2-1
TGTGCCAGCAGCCCCCGGACTAGCGGGGGGTACAATGAGCAGTTCTTC
CASSPRTSGGYNEQFF
>NA|TRBV6-5|NA|TRBJ2-5
TGTGCCAGCAGTTACTCGCCGGGGGGCGAAGAGACCCAGTACTTC
CASSYSPGGEETQYF
>NA|TRBV9|NA|TRBJ1-2
TGTGCCAGCAGCGCGGAGACAGCTCCTTTCTATGGCTACACCTTC
CASSAETAPFYGYTF
>NA|TRBV18|NA|TRBJ1-1
TGTGCCAGCTCACCAGGGAGGGGGACTGAAGCTTTCTTT
CASSPGRGTEAFF
>NA|TRBV28|NA|TRBJ1-2
TGTGCCAGCAGTTTACCCACAGGGTCGGGCGAATATGGCTACACCTTC
CASSLPTGSGEYGYTF
>NA|TRBV6-5|NA|TRBJ1-2
TGTGCCAGCAGTTACTCCCGAGGCGGGGGCTACACCTTC
CASSYSRGGGYTF
>TRBD1|TRBV7-9|NA|TRBJ1-6
TGTGCCAGCAGCTCAGAGGACAGGGCGCTTAATTCACCCCTCCACTTT
CASSSEDRALNSPLHF
>TRBD1|TRBV27|NA|TRBJ2-1
TGTGCCAGCAGAACGAGCCGGGACAGATTCTACAATGAGCAGTTCTTC
CASRTSRDRFYNEQFF
>NA|TRBV19|once|TRBJ1-1
TGTGCCAGTAGTACTCGGACAGCCGGGTCAACTGAAGCTTTCTTT
CASSTRTAGSTEAFF
>NA|TRBV9|NA|TRBJ1-5
TGTGCCAGCAGCGTAGATCCACAGGGAGAGCCCCAGCATTTT
CASSVDPQGEPQHF
>NA|TRBV11-2|NA|TRBJ1-2
TGTGCCAGCAGCTATGACAGGACCGGCGGCTACACCTTC
CASSYDRTGGYTF
>NA|TRBV5-1|NA|TRBJ1-2
TGCGCCAGCAGCCCGAATGGGGAGGGCAATTTTGGGGGCTACACCTTC
CASSPNGEGNFGGYTF
>NA|TRBV6-5|NA|TRBJ1-4
TGTGCCAGCATTTATACAGGGACGAATAATGAAAAACTGTTTTTT
CASIYTGTNNEKLFF
>NA|TRBV6-5|NA|TRBJ2-7
TGTGCCAGCAGTACCGACAGGTCCTCCTACGAGCAGTACTTC
CASSTDRSSYEQYF
>TRBD2|TRBV19|NA|TRBJ2-5
TGTGCCAGTAGTATCCGGGGGGGCTGGGAGACCCAGTACTTC
CASSIRGGWETQYF
>NA|TRBV12-3/TRBV12-4|once|TRBJ1-2
TGTGCCAGCAGTCCCGGGGGCTATGGCTACACCTTC
CASSPGGYGYTF
>NA|TRBV5-1|NA|TRBJ2-5
TGCGCCAGCAGCTTGGCCACCCTAGTTCAAGAGACCCAGTACTTC
CASSLATLVQETQYF
>NA|TRBV19|NA|TRBJ2-7
TGTGCCAGTAGTATAAAGGCAGGTGGCGAGCAGTACTTC
CASSIKAGGEQYF
>NA|TRBV5-4|NA|TRBJ1-6
TGTGCCAGCAGCTTAGCCCAAATTAATTCACCCCTCCACTTT
CASSLAQINSPLHF
>TRBD2|TRBV2|NA|TRBJ2-2
TGTGCCAGCAGTGTGGGCGGGGGTACTACCGGGGAGCTGTTTTTT
CASSVGGGTTGELFF
>TRBD1|TRBV2|NA|TRBJ1-1
TGTGCCAGCAGCGGCCGGGACAGGGGTCAGGGTTTCTTT
CASSGRDRGQGFF
>NA|TRBV30|NA|TRBJ1-4
TGTGCCTGGAGCGGTCAGGTTAATGAAAAACTGTTTTTT
CAWSGQVNEKLFF
>TRBD2|TRBV9|NA|TRBJ2-1
TGTGCCAGCAGCCTTCTAGCGGGGGGGCATGGTTACAATGAGCAGTTCTTC
CASSLLAGGHGYNEQFF